In its sample, the clone carrying this TCR beta chain was seen many times. Its antigen remains unidentified. The sample is drawn from a study of response to subunit inactivated influenza vaccine. Study results and limitations: T cells newly recruited by each seasonal influenza vaccination are few, the authors suggested.

There are 13 residues in the CDR3. Deletions cut 6 bases from V and 8 bases from J, with 14 bases between. Germline CDR1 and CDR2: LGHDT and YNNKEL (reference sequence). Each CDR3 protein is one row after TCRdb ran MiXCR on the RT-PCR reads. The sample carries fewer than 600,000 distinct CDR3 sequences, less than 7.5% recorded once. Sequenced material: PBMCs from blood, taken 23 to 25 months after vaccination. The V call is TRBV3-1, the J call TRBJ2-4; D perhaps matches TRBD2 (7 bases). This clonotype was obtained from a man aged 45 to 75 who received an inactivated influenza vaccine. The CDR3 DNA sequence: TGTGCCAGCAGTGGGGGGGCTAGTCACATTCAGTACTTC. This gives the protein CASSGGASHIQYF.